A single sample gave rise to the 26 T cell receptor beta chains below, sequenced in a study of cytomegalovirus exposure and HLA in healthy donors. Primers: 60 Vbeta forward and 13 Jbeta reverse. The table came from immunoSEQ multiplex PCR; TCRdb's copy has only in-frame clones and leaves some out. The sample yields approximately 160,000 clones, 77% seen once. The sample was PBMCs. Receptors originate from a woman aged 25 to 39 in good health and CMV-seronegative.

This clone was seen only a few times. The V and J genes are TRBV7-3 and TRBJ1-1, with 10 bases fitting TRBD1. The J segment lost 7 bases and the V segment lost 5 bases, leaving 7 bases of the junction unmatched. The germline CDR1 and CDR2 sequences are SGHTA and FQGTGA. There are 14 residues in the CDR3. The CDR3 sequence: CASSRTGGDGEAFF. DNA of the CDR3: TGTGCCAGCAGCCGGACAGGGGGAGATGGTGAAGCTTTCTTT. The variable domain in full, completed from reference TRBV7-3 and TRBJ1-1, reads GAGVSQTPSNKVTEKGKYVELRCDPISGHTALYWYRQSLGQGPEFLIYFQGTGAADDSGLPNDRFFAVRPEGSVSTLKIQRTERGDSAVYLCASSRTGGDGEAFFGQGTRLTVV.

For the CDR3, the DNA is TGCAGCGTTGAAGAATGGGACAGGGCGGCAGATACGCAGTATTTT. Protein product: CSVEEWDRAADTQYF. This chain connects TRBV29-1 to TRBJ2-3; 9 nucleotides match TRBD1. Germline CDR1 is SQVTM and CDR2 is ANQGSEA. With 0 bases clipped from V and 4 bases from J, the junction kept 5 bases outside the gene matches. The CDR3 is 15 amino acids.

V is TRBV30 and J is TRBJ1-3, with a tentative D call TRBD1 (5 bases). Trimming shortened V by 5 bases and J by 3 bases, and 11 bases separated the two germline ends. This CDR3 has 13 amino acids. Germline CDR1 GTSNPN, CDR2 SVGIG (reference sequence). CDR3 sequence (DNA): TGTGCCTGGGACGCTACAGGTGGAAACACCATATATTTT. Amino acid sequence: CAWDATGGNTIYF. The variable domain in full, completed from reference TRBV30 and TRBJ1-3, reads SQTIHQWPATLVQPVGSPLSLECTVEGTSNPNLYWYRQAAGRGLQLLFYSVGIGQISSEVPQNLSASRPQDRQFILSSKKLLLSDSGFYLCAWDATGGNTIYFGEGSWLTVV.

The gene calls are TRBV5-6 and TRBJ2-3, with TRBD2 matching over 10 bases. Germline trimming cut 2 bases from V and 7 bases from J; bases unmatched to any gene: 7. There are 15 residues in the CDR3. CDR1 is SGHDT, CDR2 YYEEEE, per germline. CDR3 bases: TGTGCCAGCAGCTTAAAAGCGGGAGGGGCAAATACGCAGTATTTT. This codes for CASSLKAGGANTQYF.

This chain connects TRBV19 to TRBJ2-3; D gene unclear. Per germline, CDR1 LNHDA and CDR2 SQIVND (reference sequence). This CDR3 contains 13 residues. Deletions cut 5 bases from V and 0 bases from J, with 6 bases between. The CDR3 sequence: CASSETSTDTQYF. DNA of the CDR3: TGTGCCAGTAGTGAAACTAGCACAGATACGCAGTATTTT.

Only one count was recorded for this clone. The chain has TRBV7-5 and TRBJ2-3; the listed D gene, TRBD2, was not tested against the DNA. TRBV7-5 is designated a pseudogene. This CDR3 comprises 20 residues. Here the CDR3 reads CARSPGTSGGAVPSTDTQYF. The CDR3 DNA reads TGTGCCAGAAGCCCCGGGACTAGCGGGGGGGCCGTCCCTAGCACAGATACGCAGTATTTT.

J is TRBJ1-1 and V is TRBV9, with 7 bases lining up with TRBD1. The CDR3 totals 14 residues. V shed 4 bases, J shed 6 bases, and the junction held 9 bases outside the gene matches. CDR1 SGDLS and CDR2 YYNGEE come from the germline V gene. CDR3 in amino acids: CASSPQGTDSEAFF. Written as DNA, the CDR3 is TGTGCCAGCAGCCCACAGGGGACAGACTCTGAAGCTTTCTTT.

The chain couples TRBV7-3 to TRBJ2-1; 13 positions agree with TRBD2. The germline gives CDR1 SGHTA, CDR2 FQGTGA. The CDR3 length is 15 residues. V shed 4 bases, J shed 9 bases, and the junction held 6 bases outside the gene matches. CDR3 sequence: CASSSPGLAGTEQFF. Written as DNA, the CDR3 is TGTGCCAGCAGCTCCCCGGGACTAGCGGGAACTGAGCAGTTCTTC. Together with reference TRBV7-3 and TRBJ2-1, the CDR3 gives the full variable domain: GAGVSQTPSNKVTEKGKYVELRCDPISGHTALYWYRQSLGQGPEFLIYFQGTGAADDSGLPNDRFFAVRPEGSVSTLKIQRTERGDSAVYLCASSSPGLAGTEQFFGPGTRLTVL.

The rearrangement links TRBV30 to TRBJ1-2; 7 bases are shared with TRBD1. The CDR3 runs to 13 residues. V lost 1 base and J lost 6; bases outside the gene matches: 5. The V gene's germline CDR1 is GTSNPN and CDR2 SVGIG (reference sequence). CDR3 sequence (DNA): TGTGCCTGGAGTGCGGGACAGCCTAATGGCTACACCTTC. Residues: CAWSAGQPNGYTF.

The rearrangement joins TRBV27 to TRBJ2-5; D gene ambiguous. There are 12 residues in the CDR3. Germline CDR1 and CDR2: MNHEY and SMNVEV (reference sequence). Trimming cost V 5 bases and J 7 bases, with 11 bases left between them. CDR3 DNA sequence: TGTGCCAGCAGTCCCCGTCCGGGGACCCAGTACTTC. It encodes CASSPRPGTQYF.

The rearrangement joins TRBV6-1 to TRBJ1-2, with D perhaps TRBD1 (5 bases). Trimming took off 2 bases at V and 8 bases at J, with 12 bases between the two ends. Germline loops: CDR1 MNHNS, CDR2 SASEGT. CDR3 size: 13 residues. The chain's CDR3 is CASSETGGEGYTF. CDR3 sequence (DNA): TGTGCCAGCAGTGAAACGGGAGGGGAAGGCTACACCTTC.

This chain uses TRBV5-6 with TRBJ1-1, with D unresolved. Trimming stripped 0 bases from V and 1 base from J, with 10 bases between. The CDR3 spans 15 residues. Germline V gives CDR1 SGHDT, CDR2 YYEEEE. The CDR3 here is CASSLALTGNTEAFF. The CDR3 region has the DNA TGTGCCAGCAGCTTGGCCTTGACGGGGAACACTGAAGCTTTCTTT.

V is TRBV7-9 and J is TRBJ1-5; D might be TRBD1 (5 bases). The germline V gene has CDR1 SEHNR and CDR2 FQNEAQ (reference sequence). The CDR3 length is 14 residues. Trimming shortened V by 6 bases and J by 0 bases, and 9 bases separated the two germline ends. The CDR3 nucleotides are TGTGCCAGCAGTTCACAGGTTAGCAATCAGCCCCAGCATTTT. Translated, it gives CASSSQVSNQPQHF.

This clone appeared a few times. The rearrangement links TRBV29-1 to TRBJ1-4, with D perhaps matching TRBD1 (5 bases). The V and J ends lost 3 bases and 4 bases respectively, with 6 bases between them. Germline V CDR1 and CDR2: SQVTM, ANQGSEA. CDR3 length: 12 residues. CDR3 residues: CSVETDNEKLFF. Here the CDR3 DNA reads TGCAGCGTTGAGACAGATAATGAAAAACTGTTTTTT.

The chain employs TRBV5-1 and TRBJ2-5; a weak D match, TRBD1 (6 bases). Germline V gene data show CDR1 as SGHRS and CDR2 as YFSETQ. The V gene lost 0 bases and the J gene lost 2 bases, with 11 bases spanning the gap. The CDR3 loop spans 15 amino acids. The CDR3 region has the DNA TGCGCCAGCAGCTTGGGGGGGCTGATTCAAGAGACCCAGTACTTC. Translation: CASSLGGLIQETQYF.

The chain is built from TRBV7-9 and TRBJ2-7; D is perhaps TRBD2 (6 bases). The CDR3 runs to 12 residues. In germline, CDR1 is SEHNR, CDR2 FQNEAQ (reference sequence). V lost 3 bases and J lost 6, with 9 bases in between. CDR3 DNA: TGTGCCAGCAGCTTTGGGGGGAGCGAGCAGTACTTC. This gives the protein CASSFGGSEQYF.

This chain links TRBV4-3 with TRBJ2-2; 8 positions match TRBD2. The CDR3 is 18 residues long. Trimming cost V 0 bases and J 4 bases; bases outside gene matches: 10. Germline V gene lookup returns CDR1 LGHNA and CDR2 YSLEER. The CDR3 spells CASSQDKGGGSTTGELFF. The DNA of the CDR3 is TGCGCCAGCAGCCAAGATAAAGGCGGGGGGAGTACCACCGGGGAGCTGTTTTTT.

The rearrangement links TRBV7-3 to TRBJ2-7, with D perhaps TRBD1 (8 bases). Germline-derived CDR1 and CDR2 are SGHTA and FQGTGA. Trimming removed 2 bases from V and 5 bases from J, with 13 bases in between. The CDR3 is made up of 14 amino acids. The CDR3 here is CASSLDRGGDEQYF. The CDR3 DNA follows: TGTGCCAGCAGCTTAGACAGGGGAGGGGACGAGCAGTACTTC.

This chain connects TRBV9 to TRBJ1-2; 7 bases fit TRBD1. Germline CDR1 is SGDLS and CDR2 is YYNGEE. The length of the CDR3 is 15 residues. Trimming cost V 3 bases and J 0 bases; bases outside gene matches: 5. CDR3 nucleotides: TGTGCCAGCAGCGCGGGACAGCTTACTAACTATGGCTACACCTTC. Translation: CASSAGQLTNYGYTF. Together with reference TRBV9 and TRBJ1-2, the CDR3 gives the full variable domain: DSGVTQTPKHLITATGQRVTLRCSPRSGDLSVYWYQQSLDQGLQFLIQYYNGEERAKGNILERFSAQQFPDLHSELNLSSLELGDSALYFCASSAGQLTNYGYTFGSGTRLTVV.

The chain links TRBV7-9 to TRBJ2-5; D is ambiguous. The CDR3 has 14 amino acids. Trimming stripped 2 bases from V and 5 bases from J, with 12 bases between. CDR1 is SEHNR and CDR2 is FQNEAQ in the germline V gene (reference sequence). This chain's CDR3 is CASSLMRSRETQYF. The CDR3 DNA follows: TGTGCCAGCAGCTTAATGAGGTCCCGGGAGACCCAGTACTTC.

The genes are TRBV9 and TRBJ1-3; 9 nucleotides line up with TRBD1. Germline V gene data show CDR1 as SGDLS and CDR2 as YYNGEE. The CDR3 spans 17 residues. V lost 0 bases and J lost 0; bases outside the gene matches: 4. Here the CDR3 reads CASSVGDRDRSGNTIYF. In DNA, the CDR3 is TGTGCCAGCAGCGTAGGGGACAGGGATCGCTCTGGAAACACCATATATTTT. The whole variable domain, filled in from reference TRBV9 and TRBJ1-3, reads DSGVTQTPKHLITATGQRVTLRCSPRSGDLSVYWYQQSLDQGLQFLIQYYNGEERAKGNILERFSAQQFPDLHSELNLSSLELGDSALYFCASSVGDRDRSGNTIYFGEGSWLTVV.

The CDR3 is CASSSGTGGYNEQFF. As DNA, the CDR3 is TGTGCCAGCAGCTCCGGGACAGGGGGCTACAATGAGCAGTTCTTC. The rearrangement links TRBV7-9 to TRBJ2-1; 11 bases are a match to TRBD1. The V gene end was trimmed by 4 bases and the J gene end by 3 bases; junction bases not matched to a gene: 2. Germline V gene lookup returns CDR1 SEHNR and CDR2 FQNEAQ (reference sequence). The CDR3 length is 15 residues.

This clone occurred a few times. The J gene is TRBJ2-7, the V gene TRBV28, with D tentatively TRBD1 (6 bases). CDR1 and CDR2 (germline): MDHEN, SYDVKM. CDR3 length: 14 residues. V dropped 6 bases and J dropped 3 bases, with 15 bases sitting between them. CDR3 loop: CASRVGNRDYEQYF. CDR3 nucleotide sequence: TGTGCCAGCAGGGTTGGGAACAGGGACTACGAGCAGTACTTC.

The chain joins TRBV21-1 to TRBJ1-1; TRBD1 reflects the table's D call only, with no check against the DNA. TRBV21-1 has pseudogene status. CDR3 length equals 20 residues. CDR3 DNA: TGTGCCAGCAGCAAAGGAAGGTACCTCCGACAGGGGGCAAGGGACACTGAAGCTTTCTTT. This translates into CASSKGRYLRQGARDTEAFF.

The chain employs TRBV27 and TRBJ2-1, with TRBD1 matching 12 bases. The germline CDR1 and CDR2 sequences are MNHEY and SMNVEV (reference sequence). Losses at the gene ends were 5 bases for V and 11 bases for J; bases not matched to a gene: 10. The CDR3 length is 15 residues. The DNA of the CDR3 is TGTGCCAGCAGTATCGGGACAGGGGGCGCCGCGAAGCAGTTCTTC. It encodes CASSIGTGGAAKQFF.

The chain links TRBV29-1 to TRBJ2-1; possibly TRBD1 for D (5 bases). Germline lookup yields CDR1 SQVTM and CDR2 ANQGSEA. V was pared by 3 bases and J by 6 bases, with 12 bases between. The CDR3 totals 13 residues. In nucleotides, the CDR3 is TGCAGCGTTGATAACCATGGGGCCAATGAGCAGTTCTTC. It translates to CSVDNHGANEQFF.